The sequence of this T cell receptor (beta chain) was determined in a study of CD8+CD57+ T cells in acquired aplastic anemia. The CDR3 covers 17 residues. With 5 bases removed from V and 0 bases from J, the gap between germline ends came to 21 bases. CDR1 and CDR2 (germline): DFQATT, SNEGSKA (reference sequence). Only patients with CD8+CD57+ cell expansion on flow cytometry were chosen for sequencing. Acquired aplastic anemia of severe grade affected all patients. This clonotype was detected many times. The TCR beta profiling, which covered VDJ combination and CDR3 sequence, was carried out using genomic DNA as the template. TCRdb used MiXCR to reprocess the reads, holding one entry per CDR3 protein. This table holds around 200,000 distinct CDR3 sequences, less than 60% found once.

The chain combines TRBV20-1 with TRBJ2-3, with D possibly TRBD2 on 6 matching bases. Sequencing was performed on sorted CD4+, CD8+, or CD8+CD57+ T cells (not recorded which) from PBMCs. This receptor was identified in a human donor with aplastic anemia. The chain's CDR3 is CSAGRDSEEPSTDTQYF. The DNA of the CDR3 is TGCAGTGCTGGGCGGGACTCTGAAGAACCTAGCACAGATACGCAGTATTTT.